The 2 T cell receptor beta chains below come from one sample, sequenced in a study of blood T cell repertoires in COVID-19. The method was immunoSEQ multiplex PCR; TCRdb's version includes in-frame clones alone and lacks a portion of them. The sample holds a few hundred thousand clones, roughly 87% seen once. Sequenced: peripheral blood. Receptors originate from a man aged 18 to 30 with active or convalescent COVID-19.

The CDR3 nucleotides read TGTGCCAGCAGTTACACGAGTAGCACAGATACGCAGTATTTT. It translates to CASSYTSSTDTQYF. J is TRBJ2-3 and V is TRBV6-2 or TRBV6-3, with D unresolved. Germline lookup yields CDR1 MNHEY and CDR2 SVGEGT. CDR3 length equals 14 residues. Trimming cost V 2 bases and J 0 bases, with 6 bases left between them.

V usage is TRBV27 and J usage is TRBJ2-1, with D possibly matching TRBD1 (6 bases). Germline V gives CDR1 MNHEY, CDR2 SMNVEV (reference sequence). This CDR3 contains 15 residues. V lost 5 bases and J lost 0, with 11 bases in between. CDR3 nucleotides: TGTGCCAGCAGTCAACTGGACAGCTCCTACAATGAGCAGTTCTTC. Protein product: CASSQLDSSYNEQFF.